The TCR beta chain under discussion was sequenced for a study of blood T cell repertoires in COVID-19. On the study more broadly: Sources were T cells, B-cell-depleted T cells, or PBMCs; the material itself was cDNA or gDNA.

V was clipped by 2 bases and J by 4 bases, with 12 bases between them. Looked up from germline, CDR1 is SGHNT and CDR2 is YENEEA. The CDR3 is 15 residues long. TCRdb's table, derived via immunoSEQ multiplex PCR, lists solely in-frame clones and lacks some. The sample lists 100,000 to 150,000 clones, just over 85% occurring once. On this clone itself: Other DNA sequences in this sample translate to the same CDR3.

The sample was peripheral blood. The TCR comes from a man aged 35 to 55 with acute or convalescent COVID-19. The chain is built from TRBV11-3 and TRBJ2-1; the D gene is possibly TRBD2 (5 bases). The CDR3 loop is CASSLSSGGYNEQFF. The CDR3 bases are TGTGCCAGCAGCTTATCGAGCGGCGGATACAATGAGCAGTTCTTC.